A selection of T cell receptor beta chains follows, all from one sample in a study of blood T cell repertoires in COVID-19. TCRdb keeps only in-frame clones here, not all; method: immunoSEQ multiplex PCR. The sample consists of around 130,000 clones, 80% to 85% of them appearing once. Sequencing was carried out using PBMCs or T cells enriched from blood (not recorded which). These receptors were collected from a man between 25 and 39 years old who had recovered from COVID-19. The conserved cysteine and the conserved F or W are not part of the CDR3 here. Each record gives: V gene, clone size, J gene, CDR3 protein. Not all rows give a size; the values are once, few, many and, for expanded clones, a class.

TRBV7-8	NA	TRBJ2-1	ASSLASLGTGYNEQF
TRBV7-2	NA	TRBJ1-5	ASSSDRGEYQPQH
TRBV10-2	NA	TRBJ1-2	ASSESSGYGYT
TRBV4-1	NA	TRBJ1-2	ASSQDSQGGYGYT
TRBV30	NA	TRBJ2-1	AWSPPGTSEQF
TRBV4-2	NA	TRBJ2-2	ASSQDRTSGGSRGGLF
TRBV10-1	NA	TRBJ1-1	ASSESEGWAEAF
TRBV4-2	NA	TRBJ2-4	ASSQDSRTVLAKNIQY
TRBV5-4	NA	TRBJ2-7	ASSSPSGSSYEQY
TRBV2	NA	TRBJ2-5	ASTGQGGRETQY
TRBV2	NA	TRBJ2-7	ASSATGQAEY
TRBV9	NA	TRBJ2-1	ASSVVAEGDEQF
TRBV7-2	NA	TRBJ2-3	ASSASRRERGDTQY
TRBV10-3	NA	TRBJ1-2	AIINETVGYGYT
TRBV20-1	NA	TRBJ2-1	SASSEQF
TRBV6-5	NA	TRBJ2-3	ASSKPGLSPGLQY
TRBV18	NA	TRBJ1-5	ASSGSAGPGSNQPQH
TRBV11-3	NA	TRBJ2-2	ASSPRDRPNTGELF
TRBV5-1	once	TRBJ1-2	ASSLAGTEGGGYT
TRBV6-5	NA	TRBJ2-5	ASTPGAGVQETQY
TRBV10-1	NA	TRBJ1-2	ASSGDRGGYT
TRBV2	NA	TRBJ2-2	ASRRTSQNTGELF
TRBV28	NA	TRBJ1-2	ASSASGQGLVYGYT
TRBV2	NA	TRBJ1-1	ASRRLTVNTEAF
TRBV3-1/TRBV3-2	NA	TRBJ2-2	ASSQRGAGGRAGELF
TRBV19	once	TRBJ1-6	ASSTGLNSPLH
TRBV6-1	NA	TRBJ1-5	ASSAKRGTNQPQH
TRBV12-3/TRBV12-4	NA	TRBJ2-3	ASSRTDTQY
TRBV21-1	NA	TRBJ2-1	ASTLGRDNSYNEQF
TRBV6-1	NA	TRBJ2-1	ASSEQGTEQF
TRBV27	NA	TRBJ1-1	ASTRGQGVRDTEAF
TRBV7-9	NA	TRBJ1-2	ASSYTDSNYGYT
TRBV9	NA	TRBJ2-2	ASSVVASGTAELF
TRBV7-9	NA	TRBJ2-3	ASSSTSGATDTQY
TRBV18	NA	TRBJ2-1	ASSSTGGSYNEQF
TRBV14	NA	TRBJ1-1	ASSQGQGFVRTEAF
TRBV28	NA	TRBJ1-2	ASSPRQGALRGYT
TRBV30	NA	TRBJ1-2	AYLQGWSYGYT
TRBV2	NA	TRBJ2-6	AKQQFSGANVLT
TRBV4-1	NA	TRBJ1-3	ASSQLDSGNTIY
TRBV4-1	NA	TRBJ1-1	ASSPDGGPVNTEAF
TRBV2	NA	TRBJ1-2	ASKTGELYGYT